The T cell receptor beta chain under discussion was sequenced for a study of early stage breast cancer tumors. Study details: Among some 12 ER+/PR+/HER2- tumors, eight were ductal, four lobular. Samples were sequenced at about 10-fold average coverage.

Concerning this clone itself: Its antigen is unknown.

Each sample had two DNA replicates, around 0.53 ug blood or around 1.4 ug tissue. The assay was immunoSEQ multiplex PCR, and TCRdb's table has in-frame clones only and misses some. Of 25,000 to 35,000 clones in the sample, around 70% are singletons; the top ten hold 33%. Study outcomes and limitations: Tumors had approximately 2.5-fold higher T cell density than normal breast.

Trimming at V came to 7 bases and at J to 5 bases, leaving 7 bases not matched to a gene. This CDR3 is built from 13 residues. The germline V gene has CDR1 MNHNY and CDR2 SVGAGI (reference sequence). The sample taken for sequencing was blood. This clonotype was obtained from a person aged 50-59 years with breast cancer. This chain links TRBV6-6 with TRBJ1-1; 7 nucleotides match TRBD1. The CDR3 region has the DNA TGTGCCAGCACAGGACAGGCGGGGACTGAAGCTTTCTTT. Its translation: CASTGQAGTEAFF.